This entry lists 11 T cell receptor beta chains sequenced from one sample in a study of long-term antiretroviral therapy in people with HIV (dated 2022 in TCRdb). The immunoSEQ hsTCRB v3.0 assay was used at survey level resolution for TRB variable region sequencing. Here the immuneACCESS table is served through TCRdb, limited to in-frame sequences with V and J called. Missing clones are a known gap in these copies; in checked studies unresolved V genes cover under half, and the rest lacks a known reason. The sample table lists 20,000 or so clones, around 90% of them with a count of one. The leading ten clones occupy approximately 8.4% of the sample. The sequences come from unsorted PBMCs, collected 1.8 years before starting antiretroviral therapy. The source is a man aged 45-65 years with HIV.

The chain recombines TRBV19 with TRBJ1-1; 9 bases agree with TRBD1. J was trimmed by 12 bases and V by 6 bases; bases with no gene match: 8. Germline V gene sequence: CDR1 LNHDA, CDR2 SQIVND (reference sequence). CDR3 length: 12 residues. CDR3 protein: CASSLSGTGPFF. The DNA for the CDR3 is TGTGCCAGTAGCCTTTCCGGGACAGGGCCTTTCTTT.

The chain uses TRBV28 and TRBJ2-7; TRBD2 aligns across 7 bases. V trimming: 3 bases; J trimming: 5 bases; junction bases outside the gene matches: 4. Germline CDR1 and CDR2: MDHEN and SYDVKM. This CDR3 spans 13 amino acids. As DNA, the CDR3 is TGTGCCAGCAGTTTGGGGGGGAACAACGAGCAGTACTTC. This gives the protein CASSLGGNNEQYF.

The V and J genes are TRBV18 and TRBJ1-1; no clear D gene. The germline V and J ends were trimmed by 2 bases and 1 base, with 8 bases remaining between them. CDR1 KGHSH and CDR2 LQKENI come from the germline V gene. CDR3 length: 14 amino acids. CDR3 nucleotide sequence: TGTGCCAGCTCACCAGACGGAGGGAACACTGAAGCTTTCTTT. Residues: CASSPDGGNTEAFF.

This clone has a single count. The DNA of the CDR3 is TGTGCCAGCTCCCCGGCTAGCACCGGGGAGCTGTTTTTT. Encoded protein: CASSPASTGELFF. The V gene is TRBV18, the J gene TRBJ2-2; no firm D call. The length of the CDR3 is 13 residues. The germline CDR1 and CDR2 sequences are KGHSH and LQKENI. V was pared by 6 bases and J by 4 bases, with 9 bases between. The whole variable domain, remainder taken from reference TRBV18 and TRBJ2-2, is NAGVMQNPRHLVRRRGQEARLRCSPMKGHSHVYWYRQLPEEGLKFMVYLQKENIIDESGMPKERFSAEFPKEGPSILRIQQVVRGDSAAYFCASSPASTGELFFGEGSRLTVL.

This clone came up once. This chain joins TRBV7-2 and TRBJ1-2, with D uncertain. Between the trimmed V and J ends, which lost 5 bases and 6 bases, there was a span of 13 bases. Germline V gene lookup returns CDR1 SGHTA and CDR2 FQGNSA. CDR3 length: 13 amino acids. This CDR3 is CASSPGRSHGYTF. In DNA form, the CDR3 reads TGTGCCAGCAGCCCCGGGCGGAGCCATGGCTACACCTTC.

The rearrangement joins TRBV4-1 to TRBJ2-1; the match to TRBD1 covers 10 bases. Germline loops: CDR1 MGHRA, CDR2 YSYEKL. V lost 4 bases, J lost 8 bases, and 8 bases stayed unmatched. The CDR3 runs to 15 residues. The CDR3 nucleotides read TGCGCCAGCAGCCTAGCGGGACAGGGGTGGGATGAGCAGTTCTTC. Translating gives CASSLAGQGWDEQFF.

CDR3 bases: TGCGCCAGCAGCATAAGGGGGTCTTTCACCGGGGAGCTGTTTTTT. Protein product: CASSIRGSFTGELFF. The V gene is TRBV5-1, the J gene TRBJ2-2; D is possibly TRBD1 (6 bases). Germline loops: CDR1 SGHRS, CDR2 YFSETQ. This CDR3 has 15 residues. V shed 4 bases and J shed 4 bases, with 14 bases lying between them. The variable domain in full, completed from reference TRBV5-1 and TRBJ2-2, reads KAGVTQTPRYLIKTRGQQVTLSCSPISGHRSVSWYQQTPGQGLQFLFEYFSETQRNKGNFPGRFSGRQFSNSRSEMNVSTLELGDSALYLCASSIRGSFTGELFFGEGSRLTVL.

The chain combines TRBV5-1 with TRBJ1-2; 7 positions agree with TRBD1. V trimming: 5 bases; J trimming: 4 bases; junction bases outside the gene matches: 14. The CDR3 sequence is 16 residues long. The V gene's germline CDR1 is SGHRS and CDR2 YFSETQ. The CDR3 DNA reads as TGCGCCAGCAGTCCAATAACCGGGACAGTCTTCTATGGCTACACCTTC. It translates to CASSPITGTVFYGYTF.

The V gene is TRBV6-5, the J gene TRBJ1-6; 8 bases fit TRBD1. J was trimmed by 7 bases and V by 1 base; bases with no gene match: 3. The CDR3 length is 15 residues. In germline, CDR1 is MNHEY, CDR2 SVGAGI. The DNA of the CDR3 is TGTGCCAGCAGTTACTTGGACAGGGTCAATTCACCCCTCCACTTT. Translation gives CASSYLDRVNSPLHF.

V gene TRBV10-2 combines with J gene TRBJ1-5; a weak D match, TRBD1 (5 bases). CDR1 is WSHSY, CDR2 SAAADI, per germline. V was shortened by 3 bases and J by 3 bases, with 15 bases between the two germline ends. CDR3 length: 16 residues. CDR3 region: CASSDGRLQANQPQHF. For the CDR3, the DNA is TGCGCCAGCAGTGATGGGAGGCTACAGGCCAATCAGCCCCAGCATTTT.

Details on this clone: This CDR3 is also generated by other DNA sequences in the sample. The rearrangement links TRBV5-1 to TRBJ1-1, with unresolved D. CDR1 and CDR2 (germline): SGHRS, YFSETQ. The CDR3 sequence is 13 residues long. The V end was cut by 0 bases, the J end by 1 base, with 4 bases between. CDR3 DNA sequence: TGCGCCAGCAGCTTGGAGCAGAACACTGAAGCTTTCTTT. This encodes CASSLEQNTEAFF.